Presented here are 28 T cell receptor beta chains from one specimen sequenced in a study of blood T cell repertoires in COVID-19. TCRdb keeps only in-frame clones here, not all; method: immunoSEQ multiplex PCR. The repertoire has about 200,000 clones, around 90% of them found once; the top ten carry 2% to 2.5%. The sequenced sample consisted of PBMCs or T cells enriched from blood (not recorded which). Every receptor here comes from a woman aged 25-40 years who had recovered from COVID-19.

The V and J genes are TRBV7-8 and TRBJ2-1; 10 positions agree with TRBD1. Trimming removed 11 bases from V and 5 bases from J; junction bases left unmatched: 9. The CDR3 consists of 14 residues. Germline loops: CDR1 SGHVS, CDR2 FQNEAQ. CDR3 in amino acids: CAGVGTGEHNEQFF. CDR3 bases: TGTGCCGGAGTAGGGACAGGGGAACACAATGAGCAGTTCTTC.

The rearrangement joins TRBV19 to TRBJ1-2; D remains ambiguous. The V gene's germline CDR1 is LNHDA and CDR2 SQIVND (reference sequence). This CDR3 comprises 13 residues. V gave up 1 base and J gave up 4 bases, with 7 bases separating them. The CDR3 nucleotides read TGTGCCAGTAGTATAGGGCAGTTCTATGGCTACACCTTC. It translates to CASSIGQFYGYTF. Full variable domain (missing parts from reference TRBV19 and TRBJ1-2): DGGITQSPKYLFRKEGQNVTLSCEQNLNHDAMYWYRQDPGQGLRLIYYSQIVNDFQKGDIAEGYSVSREKKESFPLTVTSAQKNPTAFYLCASSIGQFYGYTFGSGTRLTVV.

The CDR3 sequence: CASSYSGTGGRGYTF. DNA for the CDR3: TGTGCCAGCAGTTACTCGGGGACAGGGGGACGCGGCTACACCTTC. V and J are TRBV6-5 and TRBJ1-2; 11 bases match TRBD1. Germline CDR1 and CDR2: MNHEY and SVGAGI. This CDR3 comprises 15 residues. Trimming removed 0 bases from V and 8 bases from J; junction bases left unmatched: 5.

This sequence joins TRBV25-1 and TRBJ2-3, with 8 bases identical to TRBD1. Germline assignment: CDR1 MGHDK and CDR2 SYGVNS. CDR3 length: 14 amino acids. V dropped 4 bases and J dropped 2; count of bases not matched to a gene: 2. The CDR3 protein is CASSGTGPTDTQYF. As DNA, the CDR3 is TGTGCCAGCAGTGGGACAGGGCCCACAGATACGCAGTATTTT.

The table lists this clone with a count of one. The chain has TRBV6-5 and TRBJ2-3; 11 bases align to TRBD2. V lost 0 bases to trimming and J lost 2 bases; unmatched junction nucleotides: 1. There are 16 residues in the CDR3. Germline V gene data show CDR1 as MNHEY and CDR2 as SVGAGI. CDR3 in amino acids: CASSYSGLAATDTQYF. DNA for the CDR3: TGTGCCAGCAGTTACTCGGGACTAGCGGCCACAGATACGCAGTATTTT.

This clone was recorded once. The genes are TRBV6-5 and TRBJ1-1, with D unresolved. Between the trimmed V and J ends, which lost 0 bases and 1 base, there was a span of 12 bases. The germline CDR1 and CDR2 sequences are MNHEY and SVGAGI. CDR3 length: 16 amino acids. CDR3 amino acids: CASSYSARVWNTEAFF. The CDR3 DNA reads as TGTGCCAGCAGTTACTCGGCTCGGGTCTGGAACACTGAAGCTTTCTTT.

The gene calls are TRBV6-5 and TRBJ1-2; TRBD1 might be the D (6 bases). This CDR3 is 14 amino acids long. CDR1 and CDR2 (germline): MNHEY, SVGAGI. V shed 6 bases and J shed 2 bases, with 13 bases lying between them. The CDR3 DNA sequence: TGTGCCAGCAGAAAACAGGGCATCAACTATGGCTACACCTTC. Translated, it gives CASRKQGINYGYTF.

Ten or more counts support this clone. The chain recombines TRBV30 with TRBJ1-2; possibly TRBD1 for D (6 bases). Germline V gene lookup returns CDR1 GTSNPN and CDR2 SVGIG (reference sequence). Trimming pared 6 bases from V and 4 bases from J, leaving 15 bases between. The CDR3 is 13 residues long. The CDR3 DNA reads as TGTGCCTGCAGTCGCGACAGGCCCTATGGCTACACCTTC. Its protein is CACSRDRPYGYTF.

The chain combines TRBV19 with TRBJ1-1; D remains unclear. Germline-derived CDR1 and CDR2 are LNHDA and SQIVND (reference sequence). V lost 7 bases and J 1 base, leaving 10 bases between the germline ends. This CDR3 spans 13 amino acids. The CDR3: CASKNGGNTEAFF. CDR3 bases: TGTGCCAGTAAAAACGGCGGGAACACTGAAGCTTTCTTT.

This chain connects TRBV7-6 to TRBJ2-3; 14 bases match TRBD2. From germline, CDR1 is SGHVS and CDR2 FNYEAQ. The CDR3 spans 19 residues. The junction had 6 bases not matched to a gene; V was cut back by 1 base and J by 0 bases. The CDR3 region is CASSLGTSGRYTSTDTQYF. CDR3 bases: TGTGCCAGCAGCTTAGGGACTAGCGGGAGGTATACTAGCACAGATACGCAGTATTTT.

This chain's CDR3 is CSVDSMARSEDTEAFF. CDR3 coding DNA: TGCAGCGTTGATTCTATGGCGAGATCTGAGGACACTGAAGCTTTCTTT. V and J are TRBV29-1 and TRBJ1-1; unclear D gene. The CDR3 spans 16 residues. Trimming took 3 bases from V and 3 from J, leaving 20 bases between them. CDR1 SQVTM and CDR2 ANQGSEA come from the germline V gene. Full variable domain (remainder filled in from reference TRBV29-1 and TRBJ1-1): SAVISQKPSRDICQRGTSLTIQCQVDSQVTMMFWYRQQPGQSLTLIATANQGSEATYESGFVIDKFPISRPNLTFSTLTVSNMSPEDSSIYLCSVDSMARSEDTEAFFGQGTRLTVV.

The chain combines TRBV19 with TRBJ2-7, with TRBD2 matching 7 bases. J gave up 2 bases and V 4 bases, and 8 bases lay outside the gene matches. Per germline, CDR1 LNHDA and CDR2 SQIVND (reference sequence). This CDR3 region has 15 residues. CDR3 sequence reads: CASSSDSGFTYEQYF. As DNA, the CDR3 is TGTGCCAGTAGTAGTGATAGCGGGTTTACCTACGAGCAGTACTTC.

Here the CDR3 reads CASRQERGWPEAFF. The CDR3 DNA reads as TGTGCCAGCAGACAAGAGCGGGGTTGGCCTGAAGCTTTCTTT. V is TRBV11-3 and J is TRBJ1-1; D is uncertain. The CDR3 totals 14 residues. The V end was cut by 6 bases, the J end by 6 bases, with 17 bases between. CDR1 and CDR2 (germline): SGHNT, YENEEA.

The rearrangement links TRBV2 to TRBJ2-7; 7 positions agree with TRBD2. Germline CDR1 reads SNHLY; CDR2 reads FYNNEI. The CDR3 is made up of 13 amino acids. With V trimmed by 8 bases and J by 2 bases, 6 bases remained unmatched. The CDR3 DNA sequence: TGTGCCAGCTGGGGAGGGGAAACCTACGAGCAGTACTTC. Translating it yields CASWGGETYEQYF.

The V call is TRBV11-3, the J call TRBJ2-7; 9 positions agree with TRBD2. V was clipped by 5 bases and J by 3 bases; unmatched bases: 8. Germline CDR1 SGHNT, CDR2 YENEEA. The CDR3 spans 15 residues. In nucleotides, the CDR3 is TGTGCCAGCAGCCTCCATAGCGGGAGAGACTACGAGCAGTACTTC. Protein sequence: CASSLHSGRDYEQYF. The full variable domain, rest sourced from reference TRBV11-3 and TRBJ2-7, is EAGVVQSPRYKIIEKKQPVAFWCNPISGHNTLYWYLQNLGQGPELLIRYENEEAVDDSQLPKDRFSAERLKGVDSTLKIQPAELGDSAVYLCASSLHSGRDYEQYFGPGTRLTVT.

The chain joins TRBV7-2 to TRBJ1-2; 9 bases agree with TRBD1. V lost 6 bases to trimming and J lost 8 bases; unmatched junction nucleotides: 10. The CDR3 extends over 14 amino acids. Germline CDR1 and CDR2: SGHTA and FQGNSA. For the CDR3, the DNA is TGTGCCAGCAGTTCGGACAGGGGAGAGGACGGCTACACCTTC. Translated: CASSSDRGEDGYTF.

V and J are TRBV19 and TRBJ2-2; the D gene is possibly TRBD1 (6 bases). The CDR3 extends over 13 amino acids. CDR1 is LNHDA and CDR2 is SQIVND in the germline V gene (reference sequence). The germline V and J ends were trimmed by 4 bases and 6 bases, with 9 bases remaining between them. The CDR3 is CASSTTGPGELFF. The CDR3 DNA sequence: TGTGCCAGTAGTACGACAGGACCCGGGGAGCTGTTTTTT.

The V and J genes are TRBV9 and TRBJ2-1; 10 positions match TRBD2. The CDR3 totals 15 residues. Germline CDR1 SGDLS, CDR2 YYNGEE. J was trimmed by 2 bases and V by 3 bases; bases with no gene match: 2. This CDR3 is CASSASGGAYNEQFF. The DNA for the CDR3 is TGTGCCAGCAGCGCCAGCGGGGGGGCCTACAATGAGCAGTTCTTC.

CDR3 nucleotide sequence: TGTGCCAGCTCAGTCCAGGGGGGCGGTCAGCCCCAGCATTTT. It is translated as CASSVQGGGQPQHF. The chain has TRBV18 and TRBJ1-5, with 7 bases identical to TRBD1. V lost 5 bases and J lost 6; bases outside the gene matches: 7. Germline V gene lookup returns CDR1 KGHSH and CDR2 LQKENI. The CDR3 loop spans 14 amino acids.

The gene calls are TRBV27 and TRBJ1-1, with D tentatively TRBD1 (5 bases). CDR1 and CDR2 from the germline V gene are MNHEY and SMNVEV (reference sequence). This CDR3 has 14 amino acids. The V end lost 5 bases, the J end lost 1 base, and 11 bases lay between the germline ends. CDR3 sequence: CASSLRVGNTEAFF. The CDR3 nucleotides are TGTGCCAGCAGTCTCAGGGTAGGGAACACTGAAGCTTTCTTT.

The chain links TRBV9 to TRBJ1-4, with 9 bases aligning to TRBD1. The CDR3 consists of 17 residues. The V gene's germline CDR1 is SGDLS and CDR2 YYNGEE. The trim removed 6 bases at V and 8 bases at J, leaving 17 bases unmatched. The CDR3 DNA is TGTGCCAGCATGCGGACAGGGGAGACACCCAAACGAGAAAAACTGTTTTTT. Translation: CASMRTGETPKREKLFF.

V gene TRBV6-1 combines with J gene TRBJ2-3; possible D gene TRBD1, 7 bases. This CDR3 contains 16 residues. Trimming stripped 2 bases from V and 0 bases from J, with 12 bases between. The germline V gene encodes CDR1 MNHNS and CDR2 SASEGT. The CDR3 sequence is CASSEPAGQSTDTQYF. CDR3 DNA: TGTGCCAGCAGTGAACCGGCGGGACAGAGCACAGATACGCAGTATTTT.

This chain joins TRBV5-1 and TRBJ2-7; TRBD1 might be the D (5 bases). There are 14 residues in the CDR3. V lost 0 bases, J lost 5 bases, and 12 bases lay in between. From germline, CDR1 is SGHRS and CDR2 YFSETQ. The CDR3 coding sequence is TGCGCCAGCAGCTTGGGGCAGGGAATGGACGAGCAGTACTTC. Protein sequence: CASSLGQGMDEQYF.

CDR3: CASSRGLAGQETQYF. The CDR3 DNA reads TGTGCCAGCAGCCGGGGACTAGCGGGACAAGAGACCCAGTACTTC. This chain uses TRBV11-3 with TRBJ2-5, with 13 bases aligning to TRBD2. CDR1 and CDR2 from the germline V gene are SGHNT and YENEEA. J was trimmed by 2 bases and V by 5 bases; bases with no gene match: 2. This CDR3 region has 15 residues.

This rearrangement joins TRBV12-5 to TRBJ1-4; TRBD1 agrees at 7 bases. The V gene's germline CDR1 is LGHNT and CDR2 FRNRAP. The V and J ends lost 1 base and 3 bases, in that order; junction bases with no gene match: 2. The CDR3 totals 15 residues. This CDR3 reads CASGLGRGANEKLFF. CDR3 nucleotides: TGTGCTAGTGGTTTGGGCAGGGGGGCTAATGAAAAACTGTTTTTT. The variable domain in full, completed from reference TRBV12-5 and TRBJ1-4, reads DARVTQTPRHKVTEMGQEVTMRCQPILGHNTVFWYRQTMMQGLELLAYFRNRAPLDDSGMPKDRFSAEMPDATLATLKIQPSEPRDSAVYFCASGLGRGANEKLFFGSGTQLSVL.

The chain has TRBV28 and TRBJ1-4; possible D gene TRBD1, 6 bases. With 4 bases removed from V and 6 bases from J, the gap between germline ends came to 15 bases. CDR3 length: 15 amino acids. In germline, CDR1 is MDHEN, CDR2 SYDVKM. The CDR3 loop reads CASSSAGAADEKLFF. The CDR3, as DNA: TGTGCCAGCAGTTCCGCAGGGGCGGCGGATGAAAAACTGTTTTTT. The full variable domain, in which reference TRBV28 and TRBJ1-4 provide the parts outside the CDR3, is DVKVTQSSRYLVKRTGEKVFLECVQDMDHENMFWYRQDPGLGLRLIYFSYDVKMKEKGDIPEGYSVSREKKERFSLILESASTNQTSMYLCASSSAGAADEKLFFGSGTQLSVL.

This chain connects TRBV6-5 to TRBJ2-7; weak D call: TRBD2 (5 bases). Germline loops: CDR1 MNHEY, CDR2 SVGAGI. Deletions cut 0 bases from V and 5 bases from J, with 14 bases between. There are 15 residues in the CDR3. The CDR3 nucleotides are TGTGCCAGCAGTTACTCAGCTACCGAGGGCCACGAGCAGTACTTC. It specifies CASSYSATEGHEQYF.

The chain is built from TRBV6-1 and TRBJ1-2; D gene uncertain. Trimming pared 3 bases from V and 10 bases from J, leaving 9 bases between. CDR3 size: 11 residues. Looked up from germline, CDR1 is MNHNS and CDR2 is SASEGT. The CDR3 loop reads CASSDLRPYTF. The DNA of the CDR3 is TGTGCCAGCAGTGATCTGCGGCCCTACACCTTC.